A single TCR beta chain is shown here with its context. Its cognate antigen has yet to be identified. No base qualities exist here, and no much larger clone lies one base off it. This specimen comes from a study of T cell responses to AZD1222 COVID-19 vaccine (dated by TCRdb to the early 2020s). About the full investigation: A total of 230 to 250 trial participants underwent TCR sequencing, of whom 207 had received two doses of AZD1222 and around 26 had received two doses of the MenACWY control vaccine. Trial participants were enrolled into age subgroups of 18-55, 56-69 and 70-plus years, which contained 148, 28 and 57 TCR-sequenced participants, respectively.

The time point label corresponds to: about 28 days (+/-7) after the second vaccine dose. Because spike-specific TCR depth and breadth did not differ between the two schedules, AZD1222 recipients who got a second dose at roughly 4 weeks were pooled with those who got a second dose at roughly 12 weeks. Samples from vaccinated people were obtained from the UK trials COV001 and COV002, which included a single-blind randomized controlled phase 2/3 trial of AZD1222 (ChAdOx1 nCoV-19) in healthy adults. Trial participant PBMC samples were collected at day 0 and day 28 after the second dose for TCRbeta chain sequencing. The CDR3 regions of human TCRbeta chains were analyzed by immunosequencing. Concerning the study's data processing: TCRs in the repertoires were compared against a reference library of SARS-CoV-2-specific TCRs that had been generated with the MIRA antigen-specificity platform. Breadth was defined as the fraction of unique TCRs that were SARS-CoV-2-associated, and depth was defined as the fraction of total T cells that were SARS-CoV-2-associated. Using the MIRA data, every spike-specific TCR was mapped to the spike region that the TCR reacted to and assigned to either a CD4 or a CD8 class. Log10-transformed breadth and depth values were compared by one-way ANOVA with Sidak's multiple comparisons tests. TCRdb retrieved this table from immuneACCESS and kept in-frame rearrangements only. Not all clones are present; in checked studies, unresolved V genes account for under half, and no reason is known for the remainder. Clone size and the V and J calls come from that table; the DNA yielded D and trimming. Present in this sample are some 150,000 clones, roughly nine tenths of which were seen just once. Of the sample, under 2% falls within the top ten clones.

Results and caveats for the whole study, not just this receptor: Nearly half of unique spike-specific TCRs reportedly recognized epitopes outside regions mutated in the B.1.351 and B.1.1.7 variants. Conclusions about previously exposed vaccinees are limited because only six or seven AZD1222 recipients were SARS-CoV-2 seropositive at baseline. The 56-69-year group was small, and its depth increase did not reach significance, likely because of low power. Because no day 14 peak-response samples were available, repertoires were characterized only after the peak T cell response. The vaccine-associated CD4 TCRs covered the entire spike protein, and the dominant responses fell in regions 160-218 and 743-854. Most participants were white British and females outnumbered males, and the authors suggested that clonal diversity may have been underestimated. A significant rise in spike-specific TCR breadth and depth was observed after two AZD1222 doses relative to day 0 and relative to MenACWY recipients.

This receptor was identified in an adult who received the AZD1222 COVID-19 vaccine. The specimen comprised peripheral blood, sampled 28 days after the second AZD1222 dose.

The DNA sequence is as follows: TGTGCCAGCGTTCGGACAGGCGACTCCTACGAGCAGTACTTC. This yields the protein CASVRTGDSYEQYF. The sequence is built from TRBV6-5 and TRBJ2-7; a stretch of 7 junction bases matches TRBD1. For CDR1 and CDR2, the germline V gene lists MNHEY and SVGAGI. The germline V and J ends show losses of 8 bases and 0 bases respectively, and no gene match explains 7 bases of the junction. The CDR3 runs 14 residues from the cysteine to the phenylalanine. Just the 42-base CDR3 DNA is kept, in frame starting at base 1.